This T cell receptor beta chain stems from a study of blood T cell repertoires in COVID-19. About the study: T cells, B-cell-depleted T cells, or PBMCs provided the cDNA or gDNA that served as material.

Germline lookup yields CDR1 SGHNT and CDR2 YYREEE (reference sequence). Trimming took 7 bases from V and 4 from J, leaving 14 bases between them. This CDR3 region has 13 residues. How the authors handled the data: Estimates of nucleated cell counts were drawn from the amplification of reference gene primers. Produced via immunoSEQ multiplex PCR; TCRdb's table is partial and in-frame only. V and J calls and clone size are those listed in that table; D and trimming were worked out from the DNA. In the table there are around 150,000 clones, 85% to 90% of which are singletons. The chain recombines TRBV5-4 with TRBJ1-2, with D uncertain. The sequenced sample was peripheral blood. This receptor was identified in a woman aged 60-75 years with active COVID-19. CDR3 protein: CASPYSSGYGYTF. The CDR3 DNA reads TGTGCCAGCCCTTATTCGAGCGGCTATGGCTACACCTTC.